The T cell receptor beta chain under discussion was sequenced for a study of tumor-infiltrating lymphocytes in primary liver carcinoma. Findings and caveats of the study: Significantly larger top-250-clone fractions were found in tumors than in blood (p = 0.039).

A constant-region primer served to make TCR beta cDNA from about 500 ng total RNA. Slightly modified ARM-PCR served as the procedure for the TCR beta libraries. These libraries came from three rounds of nested multiplex PCR. Running 9 to 11 cycles apiece, the first two PCR rounds relied on TRBV1-TRBV30 forward primers together with a C-beta reverse primer. One entry per CDR3 protein, called by TCRdb with MiXCR from the multiplex PCR reads. The repertoire holds about 92,000 distinct CDR3 sequences, about 73% seen once, with around 27% in the top ten. The roughly 17-32 mg bulk tissue piece was not sorted before simultaneous RNA and DNA extraction. This CDR3 has 14 amino acids. The germline gives CDR1 SGHTA, CDR2 FQGTGA. Of note for this clonotype: As yet, its antigen is unknown. One junction end does not reproduce the germline sequence, and a read error may be involved.

V and J are TRBV7-3 and TRBJ2-3, with 7 nucleotides matching TRBD1. The TCR originated in a middle-aged man with primary liver carcinoma and hepatitis B virus infection. The sequencing input was tumor-adjacent normal liver tissue. CDR3 amino acids: CVSSGTGGTDTQYF. In DNA, the CDR3 is TGTGTCAGCAGCGGTACAGGGGGCACAGATACGCAGTATTTT.